Below, 30 T cell receptor beta chains from the same sample are listed, as sequenced in a study of early T cells in non-severe SARS-CoV-2 infection. One entry per CDR3 protein, called by TCRdb with MiXCR from the 5' RACE reads. The sample holds some 50,000 distinct CDR3 sequences; under 9% are singletons and the top ten take about 3.8%. Sequenced here: whole blood, sampled at baseline. The source is an adult who was a healthcare worker with PCR-confirmed SARS-CoV-2 infection or an uninfected control (not recorded which).

The V and J genes are TRBV12-3 or TRBV12-4 and TRBJ1-5; perhaps TRBD1 as D (5 bases). V was shortened by 2 bases and J by 5 bases, with 16 bases between the two germline ends. This CDR3 is built from 16 residues. In nucleotides, the CDR3 is TGTGCCAGCAGTTTATTCCCGGGGCTTGTGCATCAGCCCCAGCATTTT. Protein product: CASSLFPGLVHQPQHF.

This clonotype was found a few times. The rearrangement links TRBV18 to TRBJ1-1; D remains unclear. Trimming took off 4 bases at V and 4 bases at J, with 13 bases between the two ends. CDR3 length: 14 residues. Germline values: CDR1 KGHSH, CDR2 LQKENI. CDR3 sequence (DNA): TGTGCCAGCTCACAGGGATCCCGGGGCACTGAAGCTTTCTTT. It translates to CASSQGSRGTEAFF.

There are many counts of this clonotype. The chain couples TRBV7-2 to TRBJ2-1, with 8 bases identical to TRBD2. The CDR3 runs 14 residues. V lost 7 bases and J lost 8; bases outside the gene matches: 10. Germline V CDR1 and CDR2: SGHTA, FQGNSA. The CDR3 reads CASTPRGGRDEQFF. The DNA of the CDR3 is TGTGCCAGCACCCCCCGGGGGGGCCGCGATGAGCAGTTCTTC.

This clonotype occurred a few times. The chain carries TRBV2 and TRBJ2-3; 12 bases are a match to TRBD2. The V and J ends lost 5 bases and 6 bases, in that order; junction bases with no gene match: 3. The CDR3 runs to 14 residues. Germline V gene sequence: CDR1 SNHLY, CDR2 FYNNEI. The CDR3 region has the DNA TGTGCCAGCAGTCAGACTAGCGGGAGCGATACGCAGTATTTT. Protein sequence: CASSQTSGSDTQYF.

A few counts support this clonotype. The rearrangement uses TRBV30 and TRBJ2-7; no definite D call. CDR1 is GTSNPN and CDR2 is SVGIG in the germline V gene (reference sequence). The CDR3 spans 13 residues. V lost 1 base and J lost 4, with 11 bases in between. The CDR3 protein is CAWSGVSVYEQYF. The CDR3 DNA sequence: TGTGCCTGGAGTGGGGTGAGTGTTTACGAGCAGTACTTC.

This clonotype was seen ten or more times. V and J are TRBV24-1 and TRBJ1-1; D ambiguous. The V end was cut by 2 bases, the J end by 3 bases, with 15 bases between. Per germline, CDR1 KGHDR and CDR2 SFDVKD. The CDR3 consists of 16 residues. For the CDR3, the DNA is TGTGCCACCAGTGATTGTCATAAACCGGGTGACACTGAAGCTTTCTTT. It encodes CATSDCHKPGDTEAFF.

This chain uses TRBV20-1 with TRBJ1-1; the D is unclear. The CDR3 runs to 12 residues. V lost 6 bases and J 5 bases, leaving 13 bases between the germline ends. The germline V gene encodes CDR1 DFQATT and CDR2 SNEGSKA (reference sequence). The CDR3 DNA reads TGCAGTGCAACAGTAGGCGGTACTGAAGCTTTCTTT. Translating gives CSATVGGTEAFF.

This clonotype appeared many times. The chain links TRBV28 to TRBJ2-1; D possibly uses TRBD1 or TRBD2 (5 bases each). Germline CDR1 and CDR2: MDHEN and SYDVKM. Trimming shortened V by 5 bases and J by 9 bases, and 11 bases separated the two germline ends. The length of the CDR3 is 12 residues. CDR3 sequence: CASSLDSGEQFF. In DNA, the CDR3 is TGTGCCAGCAGTCTAGACAGCGGTGAGCAGTTCTTC.

This clonotype was detected only a few times. V is TRBV12-3 or TRBV12-4 and J is TRBJ2-5; a weak D match, TRBD1 (6 bases). V shed 4 bases and J shed 2 bases, with 14 bases lying between them. The CDR3 extends over 15 amino acids. Here the CDR3 reads CASSSRQGPQETQYF. The CDR3 DNA is TGTGCCAGCAGTTCTCGTCAGGGGCCGCAAGAGACCCAGTACTTC.

This clonotype has at least ten counts. This rearrangement joins TRBV18 to TRBJ2-6, with D uncertain. The germline V and J ends were trimmed by 5 bases and 0 bases, with 5 bases remaining between them. This CDR3 has 14 amino acids. Germline assignment: CDR1 KGHSH and CDR2 LQKENI. The CDR3 region has the DNA TGTGCCAGCTCATTAAACTCTGGGGCCAACGTCCTGACTTTC. Amino acids: CASSLNSGANVLTF.

V is TRBV11-3 and J is TRBJ2-1; 7 positions match TRBD2. This CDR3 is 17 amino acids long. The germline gives CDR1 SGHNT, CDR2 YENEEA. The junction had 16 bases not matched to a gene; V was cut back by 4 bases and J by 7 bases. The CDR3 spells CASSWVGGGRFLNEQFF. CDR3 nucleotide sequence: TGTGCCAGCAGCTGGGTTGGCGGCGGGAGATTTTTGAATGAGCAGTTCTTC.

This clonotype was detected a few times. The chain is built from TRBV7-2 and TRBJ2-5; 7 nucleotides line up with TRBD1. This CDR3 is built from 13 residues. Per the germline V gene, CDR1 is SGHTA and CDR2 is FQGNSA. V lost 4 bases, J lost 4 bases, and 3 bases stayed unmatched. The chain's CDR3 is CASSSDRRETQYF. CDR3 in DNA: TGTGCCAGCAGCTCGGACAGGCGAGAGACCCAGTACTTC. The complete variable domain, with remaining parts taken from reference TRBV7-2 and TRBJ2-5, reads GAGVSQSPSNKVTEKGKDVELRCDPISGHTALYWYRQSLGQGLEFLIYFQGNSAPDKSGLPSDRFSAERTGGSVSTLTIQRTQQEDSAVYLCASSSDRRETQYFGPGTRLLVL.

This clonotype was seen only a few times. The rearrangement joins TRBV19 to TRBJ2-5, with D perhaps given as TRBD1 or TRBD2 (7 bases each). The CDR3 contains 16 residues. The germline CDR1 and CDR2 sequences are LNHDA and SQIVND (reference sequence). V dropped 5 bases and J dropped 4 bases, with 20 bases sitting between them. The CDR3 region is CASSQAGTNRGETQYF. CDR3 coding DNA: TGTGCCAGTAGTCAAGCGGGAACCAACAGGGGAGAGACCCAGTACTTC.

This clonotype occurred a few times. This chain connects TRBV9 to TRBJ2-2, with no clear D. V shed 2 bases and J shed 6 bases, with 11 bases lying between them. Germline V gene lookup returns CDR1 SGDLS and CDR2 YYNGEE. The CDR3 consists of 14 residues. The CDR3, as DNA: TGTGCCAGCAGCGTGGCCGCGGTTGCCGGGGAGCTGTTTTTT. Its protein is CASSVAAVAGELFF.

The sample holds many counts of this clonotype. The CDR3 bases are TGCAGTGCTAACGAGGGACAGAACTATGGCTACACCTTC. Its protein product is CSANEGQNYGYTF. This chain uses TRBV20-1 with TRBJ1-2, with TRBD1 matching 7 bases. Germline V gene data show CDR1 as DFQATT and CDR2 as SNEGSKA (reference sequence). The CDR3 covers 13 residues. With V trimmed by 4 bases and J by 2 bases, 4 bases remained unmatched.

In its sample, this clonotype was seen many times. V and J are TRBV2 and TRBJ2-2; D remains unclear. Germline V gene lookup returns CDR1 SNHLY and CDR2 FYNNEI. The CDR3 is 13 residues long. V lost 10 bases, J lost 1 base, and 10 bases lay in between. CDR3 sequence reads: CATQRENTGELFF. The CDR3 DNA follows: TGTGCCACCCAGCGAGAGAACACCGGGGAGCTGTTTTTT.

The V call is TRBV15, the J call TRBJ2-7; 7 nucleotides match TRBD1. CDR3 length equals 14 residues. Germline assignment: CDR1 LNHNV and CDR2 YYDKDF (reference sequence). V shed 1 base and J 3 bases; nucleotides not matched to a gene: 3. CDR3 sequence (DNA): TGTGCCACCAGCAGAGGGGGGACAGACTACGAGCAGTACTTC. Translating gives CATSRGGTDYEQYF.

This clonotype was found a few times. The rearrangement uses TRBV18 and TRBJ2-1; D is unclear. The V and J ends lost 2 bases and 9 bases respectively, with 8 bases between them. Per germline, CDR1 KGHSH and CDR2 LQKENI. The CDR3 runs to 12 residues. The CDR3 loop reads CASSPEEPEQFF. Here the CDR3 DNA reads TGTGCCAGCTCACCAGAGGAGCCTGAGCAGTTCTTC.

There are many counts of this clonotype. The chain is built from TRBV18 and TRBJ1-2; 7 nucleotides agree with TRBD1. Germline CDR1 and CDR2: KGHSH and LQKENI. The CDR3 extends over 13 amino acids. V trimming: 0 bases; J trimming: 5 bases; junction bases outside the gene matches: 0. This CDR3 reads CASSPPGQYGYTF. CDR3 in DNA: TGTGCCAGCTCACCACCGGGACAGTATGGCTACACCTTC.

V and J are TRBV7-8 and TRBJ1-2, with no clear D. This CDR3 contains 17 residues. Deletions cut 2 bases from V and 0 bases from J, with 16 bases between. The germline CDR1 and CDR2 sequences are SGHVS and FQNEAQ. CDR3 loop: CASSLLAAPTSNYGYTF. The CDR3 DNA reads TGTGCCAGCAGCTTATTAGCAGCCCCAACATCTAACTATGGCTACACCTTC.

This clonotype came up many times. The chain links TRBV2 to TRBJ2-3; TRBD2 aligns across 11 bases. Germline V gene lookup returns CDR1 SNHLY and CDR2 FYNNEI. This CDR3 has 17 amino acids. Unmatched junction bases numbered 8, after V lost 4 bases and J lost 2 bases. The chain's CDR3 is CASSVRLAGRFTDTQYF. The CDR3 nucleotides read TGTGCCAGCAGTGTCCGACTAGCGGGAAGGTTCACAGATACGCAGTATTTT.

The V gene is TRBV29-1, the J gene TRBJ2-7, with 9 bases aligning to TRBD1. Trimming removed 3 bases from V and 7 bases from J; junction bases left unmatched: 4. There are 12 residues in the CDR3. Germline V lookup: CDR1 SQVTM, CDR2 ANQGSEA. DNA for the CDR3: TGCAGCGTTGACGGGACAGGGAAGGAGCAGTACTTC. This codes for CSVDGTGKEQYF.

Only a few counts were recorded for this clonotype. J is TRBJ2-2 and V is TRBV29-1; TRBD1 agrees at 11 bases. The CDR3 spans 14 residues. The germline gives CDR1 SQVTM, CDR2 ANQGSEA. The junction had 3 bases not matched to a gene; V was cut back by 3 bases and J by 6 bases. The DNA for the CDR3 is TGCAGCGTTGAGGGGACAGGGGGTTCCGGGGAGCTGTTTTTT. This encodes CSVEGTGGSGELFF.

In this sample, this clonotype is medium-sized. J is TRBJ1-1 and V is TRBV30; no clear D gene. CDR1 and CDR2 from the germline V gene are GTSNPN and SVGIG (reference sequence). The CDR3 runs to 13 residues. Trimming took off 2 bases at V and 1 base at J, with 8 bases between the two ends. The CDR3 spells CAWSITKNTEAFF. Written as DNA, the CDR3 is TGTGCCTGGAGTATCACCAAGAACACTGAAGCTTTCTTT. The variable domain in full, with the rest retrieved from reference TRBV30 and TRBJ1-1, is SQTIHQWPATLVQPVGSPLSLECTVEGTSNPNLYWYRQAAGRGLQLLFYSVGIGQISSEVPQNLSASRPQDRQFILSSKKLLLSDSGFYLCAWSITKNTEAFFGQGTRLTVV.

The sample holds many counts of this clonotype. The rearrangement links TRBV9 to TRBJ2-1; TRBD2 might be the D (6 bases). CDR3 length: 20 amino acids. V lost 4 bases to trimming and J lost 0 bases, with 26 bases between them. Germline CDR1 and CDR2: SGDLS and YYNGEE. The CDR3 DNA reads as TGTGCCAGCAGCCCGAGGGCGGGACTGCTCGACCGGAGCTCCTACAATGAGCAGTTCTTC. It yields the protein CASSPRAGLLDRSSYNEQFF.

This clonotype was recorded at least ten times. CDR3 in amino acids: CASSPGQHSKNTEAFF. DNA of the CDR3: TGTGCCAGCAGCCCGGGACAGCACTCAAAGAACACTGAAGCTTTCTTT. The chain links TRBV11-2 to TRBJ1-1, with 7 bases matching TRBD1. This CDR3 is 16 amino acids long. CDR1 and CDR2 from the germline V gene are SGHAT and FQNNGV. Trimming removed 5 bases from V and 1 base from J; junction bases left unmatched: 10.

This clonotype was seen many times. V gene TRBV6-1 combines with J gene TRBJ2-7; tentative D call: TRBD1 (5 bases). This CDR3 spans 13 amino acids. CDR1 MNHNS and CDR2 SASEGT come from the germline V gene. V was trimmed by 4 bases and J by 2 bases, leaving 9 bases between them. The CDR3 here is CASSAFRAYEQYF. CDR3 nucleotide sequence: TGTGCCAGCAGTGCTTTCAGGGCCTACGAGCAGTACTTC.

This clonotype was picked up many times. DNA of the CDR3: TGTGCCAGCAGCTTATGGACTAGCGGGAGCTCCGAGCAGTACTTC. It encodes CASSLWTSGSSEQYF. This chain links TRBV7-8 with TRBJ2-7; TRBD2 matches at 13 bases. The CDR3 covers 15 residues. Per the germline V gene, CDR1 is SGHVS and CDR2 is FQNEAQ. J gave up 6 bases and V 2 bases, and 4 bases lay outside the gene matches. Drawing the rest from reference TRBV7-8 and TRBJ2-7, the complete variable domain is GAGVSQSPRYKVAKRGQDVALRCDPISGHVSLFWYQQALGQGPEFLTYFQNEAQLDKSGLPSDRFFAERPEGSVSTLKIQRTQQEDSAVYLCASSLWTSGSSEQYFGPGTRLTVT.

The rearrangement uses TRBV6-6 and TRBJ2-3; no firm D call. Trimming stripped 0 bases from V and 2 bases from J, with 12 bases between. Germline CDR1 MNHNY, CDR2 SVGAGI (reference sequence). The CDR3 consists of 16 residues. The CDR3 coding sequence is TGTGCCAGCAGTTACTCGAGGCTAGACCCCACAGATACGCAGTATTTT. Residues: CASSYSRLDPTDTQYF.

This sequence joins TRBV19 and TRBJ2-4; D is perhaps TRBD2 (7 bases). Trimming shortened V by 3 bases and J by 6 bases, and 18 bases separated the two germline ends. This CDR3 contains 16 residues. Germline V gene data show CDR1 as LNHDA and CDR2 as SQIVND (reference sequence). CDR3 nucleotide sequence: TGTGCCAGTAGTATTCATCGGCCGGGGGGCACAAACATTCAGTACTTC. Its translation is CASSIHRPGGTNIQYF.